Each of the 19 T cell receptor beta chains below was sequenced from the same sample in a study of T cell repertoires in cytomegalovirus infection. TCRdb reanalysed the reads using MiXCR and keeps one entry per CDR3 protein. This sample carries around 280,000 distinct CDR3 sequences, about a tenth of them seen once, and the ten largest clones take over 2.5%. Specimen: PBMCs. These receptors originate from a human donor in good health (CMV status not recorded). Some clones in this sample may be carry-over from other donors' samples.

This clonotype came up many times. V gene TRBV20-1 combines with J gene TRBJ2-2; 8 nucleotides align to TRBD1. Per the germline V gene, CDR1 is DFQATT and CDR2 is SNEGSKA (reference sequence). The J segment lost 6 bases and the V segment lost 2 bases, leaving 5 bases of the junction unmatched. The CDR3 sequence is 14 residues long. CDR3 loop: CSARRETGAGELFF. Written as DNA, the CDR3 is TGCAGTGCTAGACGCGAGACAGGGGCCGGGGAGCTGTTTTTT.

This clonotype has only a few counts. V is TRBV19 and J is TRBJ1-1; D is ambiguous. V shed 6 bases and J shed 0 bases, with 14 bases lying between them. CDR1 and CDR2 from the germline V gene are LNHDA and SQIVND (reference sequence). This CDR3 region has 15 residues. This chain's CDR3 is CASSGHTTLNTEAFF. The CDR3 nucleotides are TGTGCCAGTAGCGGCCACACTACTTTGAACACTGAAGCTTTCTTT.

This clonotype has ten or more counts. The chain uses TRBV20-1 and TRBJ2-1; TRBD1 matches 8 bases. With V trimmed by 2 bases and J by 6 bases, 9 bases remained unmatched. The CDR3 is made up of 15 amino acids. From germline, CDR1 is DFQATT and CDR2 SNEGSKA (reference sequence). CDR3 DNA: TGCAGTGCTAGATCCCCCAGGGGGCGAGTCAATGAGCAGTTCTTC. Protein product: CSARSPRGRVNEQFF.

Only a few counts were recorded for this clonotype. This rearrangement joins TRBV20-1 to TRBJ1-2; the match to TRBD1 covers 8 bases. J lost 5 bases, V lost 3 bases, and 5 bases had no gene match. CDR1 is DFQATT and CDR2 is SNEGSKA in the germline V gene (reference sequence). The length of the CDR3 is 13 residues. CDR3 bases: TGCAGTGCTAGCACCCAGGGGGCGTATGGCTACACCTTC. Amino acids: CSASTQGAYGYTF.

This clonotype was recorded once. The CDR3 does not end in the conserved phenylalanine or tryptophan, so this is likely a read error. The V call is TRBV7-6, the J call TRBJ2-5; D unclear. Germline V CDR1 and CDR2: SGHVS, FNYEAQ. This CDR3 is built from 11 residues. The ends were cut back, 3 bases at V and 5 bases at J, with 4 bases in the middle. The DNA for the CDR3 is TGTGCCAGCAGCTTGTCGGAGACCCAGTACTTA. This encodes CASSLSETQYL.

The sample holds a few counts of this clonotype. The chain carries TRBV2 and TRBJ1-1; 7 nucleotides align to TRBD1. The CDR3 sequence is 15 residues long. Per the germline V gene, CDR1 is SNHLY and CDR2 is FYNNEI. V gave up 6 bases and J gave up 1 base; unmatched junction bases: 8. The CDR3 protein is CASRGRTGGNTEAFF. CDR3 nucleotide sequence: TGTGCCAGCAGGGGCCGGACAGGCGGGAACACTGAAGCTTTCTTT.

This clonotype was seen many times. This sequence joins TRBV29-1 and TRBJ2-3; TRBD2 aligns across 10 bases. The CDR3 has 17 residues. CDR1 is SQVTM and CDR2 is ANQGSEA in the germline V gene. J was trimmed by 4 bases and V by 1 base; bases with no gene match: 11. This CDR3 is CSVEGFGLAGAADTQYF. CDR3 DNA sequence: TGCAGCGTTGAAGGCTTCGGGCTAGCGGGGGCGGCAGATACGCAGTATTTT.

This clonotype was detected ten times or more. This chain joins TRBV20-1 and TRBJ2-1; 7 bases agree with TRBD2. This CDR3 spans 16 amino acids. Per the germline V gene, CDR1 is DFQATT and CDR2 is SNEGSKA (reference sequence). V lost 3 bases and J lost 1; bases outside the gene matches: 9. CDR3 in amino acids: CSASRGGRGSYNEQFF. CDR3 sequence (DNA): TGCAGTGCTAGCCGTGGAGGGCGGGGGTCCTACAATGAGCAGTTCTTC.

This clonotype was recorded at least ten times. CDR3 nucleotides: TGTGCCAGCAGCTCGCTATTCGGGACAGGCTACAATGAGCAGTTCTTC. This sequence encodes CASSSLFGTGYNEQFF. This chain uses TRBV11-1 with TRBJ2-1; 8 nucleotides line up with TRBD1. Germline V gene data show CDR1 as SGHAT and CDR2 as FQDESV (reference sequence). J lost 3 bases, V lost 4 bases, and 8 bases had no gene match. The CDR3 is made up of 16 amino acids.

Comment on this clonotype: A read error may be the cause here, since a much bigger clone is one base away. V and J are TRBV2 and TRBJ2-1, with D hard to call. Germline CDR1 reads SNHLY; CDR2 reads FYNNEI. This CDR3 spans 15 amino acids. V lost 1 base and J lost 3, with 10 bases in between. The CDR3 is CASSEGGGRYNEQFF. The CDR3 DNA follows: TGTGCCAGCAGTGAAGGTGGCGGACGCTACAATGAGCAGTTCTTC.

This clonotype was recorded at least ten times. The J gene is TRBJ1-5, the V gene TRBV20-1; D gene uncertain. Germline lookup yields CDR1 DFQATT and CDR2 SNEGSKA (reference sequence). The CDR3 consists of 14 residues. Trimming cost V 0 bases and J 6 bases, with 12 bases left between them. The chain's CDR3 is CSARDLYTSQPQHF. Here the CDR3 DNA reads TGCAGTGCTAGAGATCTTTATACAAGTCAGCCCCAGCATTTT.

This clonotype was counted ten times or more. The chain employs TRBV2 and TRBJ2-7; maybe TRBD1 (6 bases). The ends were cut back, 3 bases at V and 1 base at J, with 7 bases in the middle. The CDR3 has 13 residues. The V gene's germline CDR1 is SNHLY and CDR2 FYNNEI. The CDR3 spells CASSEGASYEQYV. CDR3 DNA: TGTGCCAGCAGTGAGGGGGCTTCCTACGAGCAGTACGTC.

The table lists this clonotype with many counts. The chain has TRBV7-2 and TRBJ2-4; D unresolved. The V end was cut by 1 base, the J end by 1 base, with 5 bases between. Germline CDR1 is SGHTA and CDR2 is FQGNSA. The CDR3 is 14 amino acids. CDR3 in amino acids: CASSLGQAKNIQYF. The CDR3 coding sequence is TGTGCCAGCAGCTTAGGCCAGGCCAAAAACATTCAGTACTTC.

The chain has TRBV12-5 and TRBJ2-7; tentatively, D is TRBD2 (6 bases). With 6 bases removed from V and 7 bases from J, the gap between germline ends came to 10 bases. Germline CDR1 is LGHNT and CDR2 is FRNRAP. The CDR3 loop spans 11 amino acids. This CDR3 is CASGTGEEQYF. In DNA, the CDR3 is TGTGCTAGTGGGACGGGAGAAGAGCAGTACTTC.

This clonotype was seen many times. V and J are TRBV7-8 and TRBJ2-3; D might be TRBD2 (6 bases). Germline CDR1 reads SGHVS; CDR2 reads FQNEAQ. This CDR3 spans 15 amino acids. The V and J ends lost 3 bases and 0 bases respectively, with 10 bases between them. The CDR3 loop is CASSFSGQSTDTQYF. In DNA form, the CDR3 reads TGTGCCAGCAGCTTTAGCGGCCAAAGCACAGATACGCAGTATTTT.

The rearrangement joins TRBV6-2 or TRBV6-3 to TRBJ2-7, with 8 bases aligning to TRBD1. In germline, CDR1 is MNHEY, CDR2 SVGEGT. The CDR3 is 16 amino acids. V lost 6 bases, J lost 4 bases, and 14 bases stayed unmatched. The CDR3 coding sequence is TGTGCCAGCAGCTACAATCCGGACAGGGCTAAGTACGAGCAGTACGTC. Encoded protein: CASSYNPDRAKYEQYV.

This clonotype was detected a few times. V is TRBV20-1 and J is TRBJ2-2; weak D call: TRBD2 (6 bases). V lost 3 bases to trimming and J lost 7 bases, with 9 bases between them. The CDR3 runs to 12 residues. Germline lookup yields CDR1 DFQATT and CDR2 SNEGSKA (reference sequence). The DNA of the CDR3 is TGCAGTGCTAGCGGGGGAGTCGGGGAGCTGTTTTTT. Translating gives CSASGGVGELFF.

This clonotype was seen repeatedly, ten times or more. DNA of the CDR3: TGTGCCAGCAGCTCGTCCTCGGAGCAGTTCTTC. This codes for CASSSSSEQFF. The genes are TRBV7-3 and TRBJ2-1; D call uncertain. Germline lookup yields CDR1 SGHTA and CDR2 FQGTGA. CDR3 length: 11 amino acids. Trimming stripped 4 bases from V and 10 bases from J, with 8 bases between.

The rearrangement links TRBV19 to TRBJ1-1; possible D gene TRBD1, 5 bases. Trimming shortened V by 10 bases and J by 5 bases, and 14 bases separated the two germline ends. Looked up from germline, CDR1 is LNHDA and CDR2 is SQIVND (reference sequence). CDR3 length: 12 residues. DNA of the CDR3: TGTGCCACAGGGACCGTTGGAACTGAAGCTTTCTTT. Amino acids: CATGTVGTEAFF.